This TCR beta chain was sequenced in a study of T cells in tuberculosis. For the study at large: Sequenced TCRs come from CD1B-GMM tetramer-binding T cells. A South African cohort included IGRA-negative adolescents, latently infected IGRA-positive adolescents and adults with active tuberculosis.

Concerning this clone: Its specificity is unknown.

TCRdb keeps only in-frame clones here, not all; method: immunoSEQ multiplex PCR. The data contain about 43,000 clones, 95% of them singletons. V gave up 5 bases and J gave up 2 bases, with 16 bases separating them. CDR3 length: 16 amino acids. Germline V gives CDR1 SGHAT, CDR2 FQNNGV. Each clinical donor contributed on average approximately 90,000 T cells from unsorted cryopreserved PBMC. Study-level results: Active tuberculosis alpha repertoires lay closer to GMM-specific TCRs than controls'.

The V gene is TRBV11-2, the J gene TRBJ2-4; tentative D call: TRBD2 (6 bases). The TCR comes from a donor aged 10-29 years with latent tuberculosis or without tuberculosis infection. Specimen: PBMCs. The CDR3 DNA is TGTGCCAGCAGCCCGCGGGGAGGCGGAACCAAAAACATTCAGTACTTC. Amino acid sequence: CASSPRGGGTKNIQYF.